This note documents a single T cell receptor (beta chain) sequence. This clone was seen repeatedly, ten times or more. What this receptor recognizes is not known. The input lacks base qualities; no much larger clone sits a single base away. V drops 8 bases and J drops 10 bases, leaving 12 bases in between. Including cysteine and phenylalanine, the CDR3 has 11 amino acids. Of all the DNA, just the CDR3 is kept, 33 bases in frame from base 1. From a lookup of the germline V gene (reference sequence), CDR1 and CDR2 are LGHDT and YNNKEL. Before undergoing thyroid surgery, none of the patients had been given any kind of treatment. Using T-cell receptor beta sequencing, the researchers looked back retrospectively at clinical samples from patients, gathered between the early 2010s and the late 2010s. This entry belongs to a study of metastatic and nonmetastatic thyroid tumors (dated by TCRdb to 2020 to 2022). For the study in its entirety: Repertoires from peripheral blood and from tumor or nodule tissue samples of malignant and benign thyroid patients were compared. Paper-wide results and their limitations: In both blood and tumor samples, malignant tumors were reported to have significantly higher TCR beta diversity than benign nodules.

Libraries came from PCR. Sequencing took place on an Illumina HiSeq 4000. High-throughput sequencing was used to profile the CDR3 region of the TCR beta-chain in every patient. Processing in the source paper ran as follows. Drawing on CDR3 differences between clinicopathological groups, the researchers built a classifier meant to tell apart patients with distant-metastatic papillary thyroid cancer. To measure repertoire diversity the researchers used the Shannon index, while the Morisita-Horn index served to gauge how similar the tumor and blood repertoires were. TCRdb redid the processing of the public reads, applying fastp at Q25 and MiXCR, and retained in-frame beta chains. The V and J calls and clone size come from TCRdb's table, not from the authors' own analysis. For this sample there are roughly 34,000 clones; about a fifth appear just once. 3% of the sample lies in the top ten.

The sample was tumor tissue. The chain was built from TRBV3-1 and TRBJ2-1; the D gene cannot be named for sure. The sequence was collected from a male donor with papillary thyroid cancer or a benign thyroid nodule (not recorded which). Some clones in this sample may be carry-over from other donors' samples. The CDR3 in this case is CASSFDGEQFF. The base sequence is TGTGCCAGCTCTTTCGACGGGGAGCAGTTCTTC.